Listed below are T cell receptor beta chains from one sample, sequenced in a study of long-term antiretroviral therapy in people with HIV. Only in-frame clones appear in the TCRdb table, and some are missing; sequencing was by immunoSEQ multiplex PCR. The table lists about 25,000 clones, 80% to 90% of them singletons, with approximately 16% in the top ten. The sequences come from unsorted PBMCs, collected 1.2 years after starting antiretroviral therapy. These receptor sequences come from a man aged 50 or older with HIV. The CDR3 runs from the conserved cysteine through the conserved F or W. Fields, in order: J gene, V gene, clone size, D gene, CDR3 protein, CDR3 DNA. The D gene is left open where the match is weak. Not all rows give a size; the values are once, few, many and, for expanded clones, a class.

J: TRBJ2-6
V: TRBV2
size: NA
D: NA
CDR3: CASSESGSGANVLTF
DNA: TGTGCCAGCAGTGAGTCGGGCTCTGGGGCCAACGTCCTGACTTTC

J: TRBJ1-2
V: TRBV19
size: few
D: TRBD1
CDR3: CASSTINRGAHGYTF
DNA: TGTGCCAGTAGTACCATCAACAGGGGAGCACATGGCTACACCTTC

J: TRBJ1-4
V: TRBV6-5
size: once
D: TRBD1
CDR3: CASRSQGATNEKLFF
DNA: TGTGCCAGCAGATCCCAGGGGGCAACTAATGAAAAACTGTTTTTT

J: TRBJ1-4
V: TRBV14
size: NA
D: NA
CDR3: CASSPKGDREKLFF
DNA: TGTGCCAGCAGCCCTAAAGGGGATCGGGAAAAACTGTTTTTT

J: TRBJ1-2
V: TRBV27
size: NA
D: NA
CDR3: CASSLVLGNYGYTF
DNA: TGTGCCAGCAGTTTAGTGCTGGGGAACTATGGCTACACCTTC

J: TRBJ2-2
V: TRBV7-3
size: NA
D: NA
CDR3: CASSLTGRTGELFF
DNA: TGTGCCAGCAGCTTGACAGGACGCACCGGGGAGCTGTTTTTT

J: TRBJ1-2
V: TRBV5-1
size: NA
D: NA
CDR3: CASSLEGPNYGYTF
DNA: TGCGCCAGCAGCTTGGAGGGCCCAAACTATGGCTACACCTTC

J: TRBJ1-2
V: TRBV6-5
size: once
D: TRBD1
CDR3: CASRRTGGYGYTF
DNA: TGTGCCAGCAGGCGCACAGGGGGTTATGGCTACACCTTC

J: TRBJ1-6
V: TRBV30
size: few
D: NA
CDR3: CAWTPWGDSPLHF
DNA: TGTGCCTGGACCCCGTGGGGGGATTCACCCCTCCACTTT

J: TRBJ1-4
V: TRBV19
size: NA
D: NA
CDR3: CASRKVSGGANEKLFF
DNA: TGTGCCAGTAGAAAGGTCTCGGGCGGGGCTAATGAAAAACTGTTTTTT

J: TRBJ2-2
V: TRBV5-1
size: once
D: TRBD1
CDR3: CASSLKTGANTGELFF
DNA: TGCGCCAGCAGCTTGAAGACAGGGGCGAACACCGGGGAGCTGTTTTTT

J: TRBJ1-2
V: TRBV6-5
size: NA
D: TRBD1
CDR3: CASSLTGKDGYTF
DNA: TGTGCCAGCAGTCTGACAGGGAAAGATGGCTACACCTTC

J: TRBJ1-5
V: TRBV28
size: NA
D: NA
CDR3: CASSPLISVQETNQPQHF
DNA: TGTGCCAGCAGTCCCCTAATCTCGGTACAGGAAACCAATCAGCCCCAGCATTTT

J: TRBJ1-1
V: TRBV7-9
size: NA
D: NA
CDR3: CASSLQAVEGTEAFF
DNA: TGTGCCAGCAGCTTACAAGCGGTTGAAGGCACTGAAGCTTTCTTT

J: TRBJ2-7
V: TRBV30
size: NA
D: NA
CDR3: CAWSLDSRSYEQYF
DNA: TGTGCCTGGAGTCTCGACTCCCGCTCCTACGAGCAGTACTTC

J: TRBJ1-2
V: TRBV7-2
size: NA
D: TRBD1
CDR3: CASSLTGTVYIKGGYTF
DNA: TGTGCCAGCAGCCTAACCGGGACAGTATATATAAAGGGGGGCTACACCTTC

J: TRBJ2-7
V: TRBV4-1
size: NA
D: TRBD1
CDR3: CASSQPMDRGRYEQYF
DNA: TGCGCCAGCAGCCAACCAATGGACAGGGGGCGGTACGAGCAGTACTTC

J: TRBJ1-6
V: TRBV6-5
size: NA
D: NA
CDR3: CASSYSNPQLGSPLHF
DNA: TGTGCCAGCAGTTACTCAAATCCCCAACTGGGTTCACCCCTCCACTTT

J: TRBJ1-2
V: TRBV30
size: NA
D: TRBD1
CDR3: CAWSVSDRGHGYTF
DNA: TGTGCCTGGAGCGTATCAGACAGGGGGCATGGCTACACCTTC

J: TRBJ2-5
V: TRBV11-2
size: NA
D: TRBD2
CDR3: CASSSLQGLAEETQYF
DNA: TGTGCCAGCAGCTCACTTCAGGGACTAGCGGAAGAGACCCAGTACTTC

J: TRBJ1-5
V: TRBV19
size: NA
D: NA
CDR3: CASSIVDPPRTQHF
DNA: TGTGCCAGTAGTATAGTTGACCCACCTAGGACCCAGCATTTT

J: TRBJ1-2
V: TRBV27
size: once
D: NA
CDR3: CASSLSTPGEGYGYTF
DNA: TGTGCCAGCAGTTTATCGACTCCAGGGGAGGGCTATGGCTACACCTTC

J: TRBJ1-6
V: TRBV5-5
size: NA
D: NA
CDR3: CASSLEGWEWASYNSPLHF
DNA: TGTGCCAGCAGCTTGGAAGGGTGGGAGTGGGCCTCCTATAATTCACCCCTCCACTTT

J: TRBJ2-5
V: TRBV7-2
size: NA
D: TRBD1
CDR3: CASSLELTGYGETQYF
DNA: TGTGCCAGCAGCTTAGAGCTGACAGGGTACGGAGAGACCCAGTACTTC

J: TRBJ2-3
V: TRBV10-3
size: NA
D: TRBD2
CDR3: CAVLAGDSPFSTDTQYF
DNA: TGTGCCGTACTAGCGGGGGACTCTCCATTTAGCACAGATACGCAGTATTTT

J: TRBJ2-3
V: TRBV7-3
size: NA
D: TRBD1
CDR3: CASSRTGGFGDTQYF
DNA: TGTGCCAGCAGCCGGACAGGGGGCTTTGGAGATACGCAGTATTTT

J: TRBJ2-1
V: TRBV7-2
size: NA
D: NA
CDR3: CASRSTRDNEQFF
DNA: TGTGCCAGCAGATCCACTAGAGACAATGAGCAGTTCTTC

J: TRBJ1-1
V: TRBV12-5
size: NA
D: NA
CDR3: CASGLVLGQGGTEAFF
DNA: TGTGCTAGTGGTTTGGTACTGGGGCAGGGAGGCACTGAAGCTTTCTTT

J: TRBJ2-5
V: TRBV5-6
size: NA
D: NA
CDR3: CASSLGPQSGVGETQYF
DNA: TGTGCCAGCAGCTTGGGTCCACAATCAGGGGTTGGGGAGACCCAGTACTTC

J: TRBJ2-6
V: TRBV28
size: NA
D: NA
CDR3: CASSLSTSGANVLTF
DNA: TGTGCCAGCAGTTTATCTACATCTGGGGCCAACGTCCTGACTTTC

J: TRBJ2-7
V: TRBV28
size: NA
D: NA
CDR3: CASSLTGALSYEQYF
DNA: TGTGCCAGCAGTCTAACGGGGGCCCTCTCCTACGAGCAGTACTTC

J: TRBJ2-3
V: TRBV7-2
size: NA
D: NA
CDR3: CASSLPHAALSTDTQYF
DNA: TGTGCCAGCAGCTTACCCCACGCGGCATTGAGCACAGATACGCAGTATTTT

J: TRBJ2-7
V: TRBV5-1
size: NA
D: NA
CDR3: CASSFVDSDEQYF
DNA: TGCGCCAGCAGCTTCGTGGACAGTGACGAGCAGTACTTC

J: TRBJ2-7
V: TRBV28
size: NA
D: TRBD2
CDR3: CASSPYPGGGRDEQYF
DNA: TGTGCCAGCAGTCCCTACCCGGGGGGTGGTCGGGACGAGCAGTACTTC

J: TRBJ2-7
V: TRBV7-9
size: few
D: NA
CDR3: CASSLDDAGQYF
DNA: TGTGCCAGCAGTCTGGACGACGCCGGGCAGTACTTC

J: TRBJ2-3
V: TRBV28
size: NA
D: NA
CDR3: CASSTPDRTTQYF
DNA: TGTGCCAGCAGTACCCCGGATCGTACTACGCAGTATTTT

J: TRBJ2-1
V: TRBV2
size: NA
D: TRBD2
CDR3: CARKGGGGAGDEQFF
DNA: TGTGCCAGGAAGGGTGGCGGGGGGGCCGGCGATGAGCAGTTCTTC

J: TRBJ2-7
V: TRBV9
size: NA
D: NA
CDR3: CASSPSGGVLDEQYF
DNA: TGTGCCAGCAGCCCCTCAGGGGGGGTGCTTGACGAGCAGTACTTC

J: TRBJ2-3
V: TRBV27
size: NA
D: TRBD1
CDR3: CASSLSGQVWGQDTDTQYF
DNA: TGTGCCAGCAGTTTATCTGGGCAGGTGTGGGGACAGGACACAGATACGCAGTATTTT

J: TRBJ1-1
V: TRBV18
size: NA
D: TRBD1
CDR3: CASSIGQGMNTEAFF
DNA: TGTGCCAGCTCAATTGGACAGGGTATGAACACTGAAGCTTTCTTT

J: TRBJ2-3
V: TRBV4-2
size: once
D: TRBD2
CDR3: CASSLGGGTDTQYF
DNA: TGTGCCAGCAGCCTGGGCGGGGGGACAGATACGCAGTATTTT

J: TRBJ2-5
V: TRBV19
size: NA
D: NA
CDR3: CASSKGQGLPLETQYF
DNA: TGTGCCAGTAGTAAGGGCCAGGGACTTCCCCTGGAGACCCAGTACTTC

J: TRBJ2-7
V: TRBV28
size: NA
D: NA
CDR3: CASSLGGSEQYF
DNA: TGTGCCAGCAGTTTAGGGGGTAGCGAGCAGTACTTC

J: TRBJ2-1
V: TRBV5-6
size: NA
D: NA
CDR3: CASSLRTREFF
DNA: TGTGCCAGCAGCTTGCGGACCCGCGAGTTCTTC

J: TRBJ2-5
V: TRBV4-2
size: NA
D: NA
CDR3: CASSQDQGTLETQYF
DNA: TGTGCCAGCAGCCAAGATCAGGGGACCCTAGAGACCCAGTACTTC

J: TRBJ1-5
V: TRBV27
size: NA
D: NA
CDR3: CASSLIPGRNQPQHF
DNA: TGTGCCAGCAGTTTAATTCCCGGCAGGAATCAGCCCCAGCATTTT

J: TRBJ1-2
V: TRBV9
size: NA
D: NA
CDR3: CASSGEGGHGVVVDGYTF
DNA: TGTGCCAGCAGCGGGGAAGGGGGACATGGGGTAGTGGTCGATGGCTACACCTTC

J: TRBJ1-1
V: TRBV7-2
size: NA
D: NA
CDR3: CASTRGAAGTEAFF
DNA: TGTGCCAGCACCCGGGGGGCAGCCGGCACTGAAGCTTTCTTT

J: TRBJ2-2
V: TRBV11-2
size: NA
D: TRBD1
CDR3: CASSPGTGNTGELFF
DNA: TGTGCCAGCAGCCCCGGGACAGGGAACACCGGGGAGCTGTTTTTT

J: TRBJ1-6
V: TRBV18
size: few
D: NA
CDR3: CASSPKLQDNSPLHF
DNA: TGTGCCAGCTCACCGAAACTCCAGGATAATTCACCCCTCCACTTT

J: TRBJ2-1
V: TRBV6-6
size: NA
D: TRBD1
CDR3: CASSRQGVNEQFF
DNA: TGTGCCAGCAGTCGACAGGGGGTAAATGAGCAGTTCTTC

J: TRBJ1-1
V: TRBV6-1
size: NA
D: NA
CDR3: CASSGAGAGSTEAFF
DNA: TGTGCCAGCAGTGGGGCGGGAGCCGGGAGTACTGAAGCTTTCTTT

J: TRBJ2-7
V: TRBV10-3
size: NA
D: TRBD1
CDR3: CAISRDRVTSYEQYF
DNA: TGTGCCATCAGCCGAGACAGGGTAACCTCCTACGAGCAGTACTTC

J: TRBJ2-3
V: TRBV5-6
size: NA
D: NA
CDR3: CASSLTPPDTQYF
DNA: TGTGCCAGCAGCCTTACACCCCCAGATACGCAGTATTTT